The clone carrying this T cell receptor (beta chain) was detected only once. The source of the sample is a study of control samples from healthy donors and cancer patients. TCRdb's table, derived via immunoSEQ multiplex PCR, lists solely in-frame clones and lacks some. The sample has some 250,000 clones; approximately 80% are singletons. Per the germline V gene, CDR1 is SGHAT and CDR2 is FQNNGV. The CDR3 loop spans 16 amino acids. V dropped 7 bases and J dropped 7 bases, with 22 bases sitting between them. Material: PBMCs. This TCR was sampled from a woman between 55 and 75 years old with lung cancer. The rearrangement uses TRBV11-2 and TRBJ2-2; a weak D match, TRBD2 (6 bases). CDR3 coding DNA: TGTGCCAGCATTTCCCTCCGCGGGGCTGTTGGCGGGGAGCTGTTTTTT. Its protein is CASISLRGAVGGELFF.